This record concerns one T cell receptor (beta chain) sequence. Antigen: not known. TCRdb fed the RT-PCR reads into MiXCR, producing one record per CDR3 protein. The table has more than 450,000 distinct CDR3 sequences, about an eighth seen once. The source of the sample is a study of response to subunit inactivated influenza vaccine. The study's findings and limits: Each seasonal flu vaccination may recruit only limited new T cells, authors suggested.

This CDR3 region has 13 residues. With V trimmed by 3 bases and J by 4 bases, 1 base remained unmatched. Looked up from germline, CDR1 is ENHRY and CDR2 is SYGVKD. The chain is built from TRBV10-3 and TRBJ2-5, with 8 bases fitting TRBD2. The source of this sequence is a man in his fifties who received an inactivated influenza vaccine. The sample was PBMCs from blood, taken on the day of vaccination. The CDR3 here is CAISDSGIETQYF. CDR3 bases: TGTGCCATCAGTGATAGCGGGATAGAGACCCAGTACTTC.